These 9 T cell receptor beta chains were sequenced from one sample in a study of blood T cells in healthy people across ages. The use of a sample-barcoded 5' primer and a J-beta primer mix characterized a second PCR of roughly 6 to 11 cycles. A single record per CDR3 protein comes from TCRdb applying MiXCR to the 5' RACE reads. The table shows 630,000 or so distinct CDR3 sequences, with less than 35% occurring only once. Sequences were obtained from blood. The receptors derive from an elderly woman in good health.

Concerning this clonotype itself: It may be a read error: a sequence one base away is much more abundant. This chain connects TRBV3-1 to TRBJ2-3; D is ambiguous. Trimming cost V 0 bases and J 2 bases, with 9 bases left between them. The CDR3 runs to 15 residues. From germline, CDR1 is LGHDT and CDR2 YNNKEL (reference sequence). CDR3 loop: CASSQDSFNTDTQYF. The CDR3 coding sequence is TGTGCCAGCAGCCAAGACTCGTTCAACACAGATACGCAGTATTTT.

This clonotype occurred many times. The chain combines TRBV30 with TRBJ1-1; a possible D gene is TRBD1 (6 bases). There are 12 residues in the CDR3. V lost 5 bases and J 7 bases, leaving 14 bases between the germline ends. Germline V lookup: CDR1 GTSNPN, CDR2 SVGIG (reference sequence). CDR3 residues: CAWGPGQGEAFF. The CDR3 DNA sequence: TGTGCCTGGGGTCCGGGACAAGGTGAAGCTTTCTTT.

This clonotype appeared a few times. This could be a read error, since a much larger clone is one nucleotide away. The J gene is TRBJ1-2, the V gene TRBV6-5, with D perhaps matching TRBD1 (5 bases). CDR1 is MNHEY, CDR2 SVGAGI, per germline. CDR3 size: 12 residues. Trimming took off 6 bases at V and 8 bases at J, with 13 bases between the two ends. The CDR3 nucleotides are TGTGCCAGCAGCAACGGTAGGGGAGGCTACACCTTC. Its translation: CASSNGRGGYTF.

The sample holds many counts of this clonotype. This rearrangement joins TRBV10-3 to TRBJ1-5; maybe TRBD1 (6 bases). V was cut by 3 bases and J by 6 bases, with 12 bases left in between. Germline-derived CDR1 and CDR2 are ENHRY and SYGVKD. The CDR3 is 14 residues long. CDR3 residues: CAISDQGLGQPQHF. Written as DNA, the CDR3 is TGTGCCATCAGTGATCAGGGGTTGGGTCAGCCCCAGCATTTT.

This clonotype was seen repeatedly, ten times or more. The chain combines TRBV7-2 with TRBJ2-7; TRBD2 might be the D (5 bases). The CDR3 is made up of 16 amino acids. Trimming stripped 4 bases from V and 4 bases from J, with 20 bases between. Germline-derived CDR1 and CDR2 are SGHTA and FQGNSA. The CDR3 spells CASSYGLGFPGYEQYF. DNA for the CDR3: TGTGCCAGCAGCTATGGGTTAGGGTTCCCGGGGTACGAGCAGTACTTC.

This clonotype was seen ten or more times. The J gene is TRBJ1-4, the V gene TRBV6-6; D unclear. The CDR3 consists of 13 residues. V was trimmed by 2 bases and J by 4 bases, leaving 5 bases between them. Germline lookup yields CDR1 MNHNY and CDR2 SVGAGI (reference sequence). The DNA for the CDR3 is TGTGCCAGCAGTTACACCGTTAATGAAAAACTGTTTTTT. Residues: CASSYTVNEKLFF.

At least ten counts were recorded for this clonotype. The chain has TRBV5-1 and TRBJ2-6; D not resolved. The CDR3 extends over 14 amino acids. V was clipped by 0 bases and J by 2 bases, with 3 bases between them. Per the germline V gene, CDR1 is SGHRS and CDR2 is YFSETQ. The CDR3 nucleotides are TGCGCCAGCAGCTTGGAGCCTGGGGCCAACGTCCTGACTTTC. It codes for CASSLEPGANVLTF. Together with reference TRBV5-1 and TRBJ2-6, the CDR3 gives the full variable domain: KAGVTQTPRYLIKTRGQQVTLSCSPISGHRSVSWYQQTPGQGLQFLFEYFSETQRNKGNFPGRFSGRQFSNSRSEMNVSTLELGDSALYLCASSLEPGANVLTFGAGSRLTVL.

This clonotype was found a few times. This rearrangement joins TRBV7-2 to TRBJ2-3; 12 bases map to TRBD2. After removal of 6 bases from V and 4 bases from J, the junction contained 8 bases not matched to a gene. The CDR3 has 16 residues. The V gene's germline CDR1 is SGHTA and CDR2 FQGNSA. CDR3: CASSHTLAGGSDTQYF. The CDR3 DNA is TGTGCCAGCAGTCATACCCTAGCGGGGGGGTCAGATACGCAGTATTTT.

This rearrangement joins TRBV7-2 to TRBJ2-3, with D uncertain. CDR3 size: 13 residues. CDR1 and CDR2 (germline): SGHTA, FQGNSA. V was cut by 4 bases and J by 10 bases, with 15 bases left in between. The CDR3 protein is CASSSRVAIAQYF. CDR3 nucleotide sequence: TGTGCCAGCAGCTCCCGGGTGGCTATTGCGCAGTATTTT.